What follows are 32 T cell receptor beta chains derived from one specimen sequenced in a study of blood T cells in healthy people across ages. It was with a sample-barcoded 5' primer and a J-beta primer mix that a second PCR of roughly 7 to 12 cycles was run. TCRdb re-called the 5' RACE reads with MiXCR, one entry per CDR3 protein. The table has around 940,000 distinct CDR3 sequences, roughly 51% seen once. Sequenced input: blood. The source of these receptors is a woman in her sixties in good health.

This clonotype was detected only a few times. The chain uses TRBV6-2 or TRBV6-3 and TRBJ2-7; D is uncertain. With 0 bases removed from V and 9 bases from J, the gap between germline ends came to 12 bases. Germline loops: CDR1 MNHEY, CDR2 SVGEGT. The CDR3 runs to 13 residues. The CDR3 bases are TGTGCCAGCAGTTACTCGAGAGCCCCCTGGCAGTACTTC. This translates into CASSYSRAPWQYF.

The gene calls are TRBV28 and TRBJ2-1, with 7 positions matching TRBD1. The J segment lost 13 bases and the V segment lost 6 bases, leaving 9 bases of the junction unmatched. The CDR3 has 12 residues. CDR1 is MDHEN and CDR2 is SYDVKM in the germline V gene. CDR3 in DNA: TGTGCCAGCAGCCGGGGATGGACAGGACAGTTCTTC. This sequence encodes CASSRGWTGQFF.

This clonotype showed up just a few times. The chain carries TRBV27 and TRBJ2-7, with 9 bases fitting TRBD2. V gave up 4 bases and J gave up 3 bases; unmatched junction bases: 7. The CDR3 extends over 15 amino acids. The germline gives CDR1 MNHEY, CDR2 SMNVEV (reference sequence). CDR3 bases: TGTGCCAGCAGTTCAGGACTAGCGAATCACTACGAGCAGTACTTC. It encodes CASSSGLANHYEQYF.

The rearrangement joins TRBV2 to TRBJ2-5; the match to TRBD2 covers 7 bases. The CDR3 has 15 amino acids. V lost 7 bases, J lost 0 bases, and 8 bases stayed unmatched. CDR1 SNHLY and CDR2 FYNNEI come from the germline V gene. The CDR3 spells CASIRASGHQETQYF. The DNA of the CDR3 is TGTGCCAGCATAAGGGCTAGCGGACACCAAGAGACCCAGTACTTC.

This clonotype was observed a few times. The chain employs TRBV4-1 and TRBJ1-6; TRBD1 matches at 10 bases. J was trimmed by 10 bases and V by 4 bases; bases with no gene match: 4. The germline CDR1 and CDR2 sequences are MGHRA and YSYEKL. The length of the CDR3 is 14 residues. Here the CDR3 DNA reads TGCGCCAGCAGCCGGGGGACAGGGGAATCACCCCTCCACTTT. This translates into CASSRGTGESPLHF.

The rearrangement uses TRBV10-3 and TRBJ2-7; D remains unclear. The DNA end lines up better with TRBJ2-5; the J call may be wrong. This CDR3 spans 13 amino acids. CDR1 and CDR2 (germline): ENHRY, SYGVKD. CDR3 sequence reads: CAISDLGGETQYF. As DNA, the CDR3 is TGTGCCATCAGTGATCTGGGTGGAGAGACCCAGTACTTC.

The CDR3 sequence is CASSVIGLEGSPLHF. In DNA form, the CDR3 reads TGCGCCAGCAGCGTGATCGGACTGGAGGGTTCACCCCTCCACTTT. This chain links TRBV5-1 with TRBJ1-6; no clear D gene. Between the trimmed V and J ends, which lost 4 bases and 9 bases, there was a span of 17 bases. This CDR3 comprises 15 residues. CDR1 and CDR2 from the germline V gene are SGHRS and YFSETQ.

This chain links TRBV28 with TRBJ2-7, with TRBD2 as a possible D gene (5 bases). The germline V gene has CDR1 MDHEN and CDR2 SYDVKM. The V end lost 3 bases, the J end lost 0 bases, and 12 bases lay between the germline ends. This CDR3 is 15 amino acids long. The CDR3 region is CASSFTGKVSYEQYF. The CDR3 DNA sequence: TGTGCCAGCAGTTTCACCGGGAAGGTCTCCTACGAGCAGTACTTC.

This clonotype was counted a few times. The chain carries TRBV4-1 and TRBJ2-4, with 12 bases matching TRBD2. The J call is doubtful: the DNA matches TRBJ2-7 better. CDR1 is MGHRA and CDR2 is YSYEKL in the germline V gene. The CDR3 sequence is 17 residues long. CDR3 sequence reads: CASSLLGSGLAGYEQYF. The CDR3 nucleotides read TGCGCCAGCAGCCTCCTGGGGTCGGGACTAGCGGGTTACGAGCAGTACTTC.

This clonotype occurred many times. The chain employs TRBV7-3 and TRBJ2-3; D gene uncertain. CDR1 and CDR2 from the germline V gene are SGHTA and FQGTGA. The ends were cut back, 8 bases at V and 6 bases at J, with 15 bases in the middle. CDR3 length equals 13 residues. This CDR3 reads CASRQSPLDTQYF. The CDR3 nucleotides read TGTGCCAGCCGCCAGTCCCCTCTCGATACGCAGTATTTT.

The CDR3 loop reads CASNIIPPLHF. In DNA, the CDR3 is TGTGCCAGCAACATCATTCCACCCCTCCACTTT. This chain uses TRBV2 with TRBJ1-6; D gene ambiguous. Trimming stripped 7 bases from V and 11 bases from J, with 9 bases between. CDR3 length: 11 amino acids. CDR1 is SNHLY, CDR2 FYNNEI, per germline.

CDR3 sequence (DNA): TGTGCCACCAGTGATCATACGGGACTAGCGGAGACCCAGTACTTC. It is translated as CATSDHTGLAETQYF. The rearrangement joins TRBV24-1 to TRBJ2-5; 10 bases fit TRBD2. The length of the CDR3 is 15 residues. Germline V gives CDR1 KGHDR, CDR2 SFDVKD. After removal of 3 bases from V and 5 bases from J, the junction contained 5 bases not matched to a gene.

In this sample, this clonotype turned up a few times. The rearrangement joins TRBV14 to TRBJ2-7; TRBD2 matches 7 bases. The CDR3 is made up of 15 amino acids. V gave up 2 bases and J gave up 0 bases; unmatched junction bases: 4. Per germline, CDR1 SGHDN and CDR2 FVKESK. The DNA of the CDR3 is TGTGCCAGCAGCCAAACCGGGACTAACTCCTACGAGCAGTACTTC. Protein: CASSQTGTNSYEQYF.

Only a few counts were recorded for this clonotype. This rearrangement joins TRBV14 to TRBJ2-7; D gene ambiguous. CDR3 size: 12 residues. Germline V gene sequence: CDR1 SGHDN, CDR2 FVKESK. The germline V and J ends were trimmed by 11 bases and 0 bases, with 11 bases remaining between them. The CDR3 region is CASAASSYEQYF. In nucleotides, the CDR3 is TGTGCCTCGGCCGCGAGCTCCTACGAGCAGTACTTC.

V is TRBV14 and J is TRBJ1-1; D uncertain. The CDR3 length is 11 residues. Trimming shortened V by 5 bases and J by 11 bases, and 12 bases separated the two germline ends. The germline CDR1 and CDR2 sequences are SGHDN and FVKESK. The CDR3 DNA follows: TGTGCCAGCAGCTACCGCTCCGAGGCTTTCTTT. Translating it yields CASSYRSEAFF. The whole variable domain, filled in from reference TRBV14 and TRBJ1-1, reads EAGVTQFPSHSVIEKGQTVTLRCDPISGHDNLYWYRRVMGKEIKFLLHFVKESKQDESGMPNNRFLAERTGGTYSTLKVQPAELEDSGVYFCASSYRSEAFFGQGTRLTVV.

The J gene is TRBJ2-1, the V gene TRBV6-2 or TRBV6-3; D remains ambiguous. The CDR3 consists of 13 residues. CDR1 is MNHEY and CDR2 is SVGEGT in the germline V gene. Trimming cost V 5 bases and J 12 bases, with 17 bases left between them. DNA of the CDR3: TGTGCCAGCAGTCCGACTGGCTCCTATGGGCAGTTCTTC. Its translation is CASSPTGSYGQFF.

J is TRBJ2-7 and V is TRBV20-1, with TRBD2 matching 14 bases. V gave up 5 bases and J gave up 3 bases; unmatched junction bases: 9. Germline assignment: CDR1 DFQATT and CDR2 SNEGSKA (reference sequence). The CDR3 consists of 16 residues. The CDR3 is CSAPRLAGGGGYEQYF. Here the CDR3 DNA reads TGCAGTGCTCCTAGACTAGCGGGGGGGGGTGGCTACGAGCAGTACTTC.

The V call is TRBV5-1, the J call TRBJ2-7; the match to TRBD2 covers 7 bases. V gave up 4 bases and J gave up 3 bases; unmatched junction bases: 10. Germline CDR1 reads SGHRS; CDR2 reads YFSETQ. The CDR3 is 15 residues long. Written as DNA, the CDR3 is TGCGCCAGCAGCCCCCAAAGGGCGGGAGACTACGAGCAGTACTTC. Amino acid sequence: CASSPQRAGDYEQYF. Full variable domain (missing parts from reference TRBV5-1 and TRBJ2-7): KAGVTQTPRYLIKTRGQQVTLSCSPISGHRSVSWYQQTPGQGLQFLFEYFSETQRNKGNFPGRFSGRQFSNSRSEMNVSTLELGDSALYLCASSPQRAGDYEQYFGPGTRLTVT.

This chain links TRBV19 with TRBJ2-7; TRBD1 matches at 8 bases. Germline-derived CDR1 and CDR2 are LNHDA and SQIVND (reference sequence). The V and J ends lost 6 bases and 5 bases, in that order; junction bases with no gene match: 6. The CDR3 extends over 13 amino acids. Written as DNA, the CDR3 is TGTGCCAGTAGCAGGGGGCGCGGGAACGAGCAGTACTTC. Translated, it gives CASSRGRGNEQYF.

The table lists this clonotype with a few counts. The rearrangement links TRBV28 to TRBJ2-7; 7 bases line up with TRBD2. The CDR3 runs to 15 residues. J was trimmed by 2 bases and V by 6 bases; bases with no gene match: 10. Germline values: CDR1 MDHEN, CDR2 SYDVKM. DNA for the CDR3: TGTGCCAGCAGATCTCCTAGCGGACTAACCTACGAGCAGTACTTC. It is translated as CASRSPSGLTYEQYF.

The CDR3 here is CAWSPGFSYEQYF. The CDR3 DNA is TGTGCCTGGAGCCCGGGATTTAGCTACGAGCAGTACTTC. The chain is built from TRBV30 and TRBJ2-7; D is perhaps TRBD2 (5 bases). The germline V gene has CDR1 GTSNPN and CDR2 SVGIG (reference sequence). The CDR3 sequence is 13 residues long. Trimming left V 3 bases short and J 3 bases short, with 12 bases between.

The chain is built from TRBV7-2 and TRBJ1-1; D is ambiguous. V gave up 1 base and J gave up 4 bases, with 7 bases separating them. Germline loops: CDR1 SGHTA, CDR2 FQGNSA. The CDR3 loop spans 13 amino acids. The chain's CDR3 is CASSLGSVTEAFF. In DNA form, the CDR3 reads TGTGCCAGCAGCTTAGGATCGGTCACTGAAGCTTTCTTT.

The CDR3 nucleotides are TGTGCCAGCAGCTTAGAGATGGGTGGCGGGTTTAGCACAGATACGCAGTATTTT. Its translation is CASSLEMGGGFSTDTQYF. The genes are TRBV7-2 and TRBJ2-3, with D possibly TRBD2 on 5 matching bases. The CDR3 length is 18 residues. CDR1 is SGHTA, CDR2 FQGNSA, per germline. The V gene lost 1 base and the J gene lost 0 bases, with 17 bases spanning the gap.

This clonotype has only a few counts. The chain carries TRBV7-9 and TRBJ2-1; no clear D. The germline V and J ends were trimmed by 5 bases and 8 bases, with 16 bases remaining between them. Germline values: CDR1 SEHNR, CDR2 FQNEAQ (reference sequence). This CDR3 region has 14 residues. CDR3 sequence (DNA): TGTGCCAGCAGCACCGGGCTACCTCGGTATGAGCAGTTCTTC. Its translation: CASSTGLPRYEQFF.

The chain combines TRBV6-2 or TRBV6-3 with TRBJ2-7; no definite D call. CDR3 length: 16 amino acids. CDR1 and CDR2 from the germline V gene are MNHEY and SVGEGT. V lost 4 bases to trimming and J lost 5 bases, with 21 bases between them. CDR3 amino acids: CASSSWGSSGRNEQYF. The CDR3 DNA sequence: TGTGCCAGCAGTTCTTGGGGATCCTCAGGAAGGAACGAGCAGTACTTC.

This chain links TRBV6-6 with TRBJ2-1, with 7 bases lining up with TRBD1. The CDR3 is 17 residues long. Germline CDR1 is MNHNY and CDR2 is SVGAGI (reference sequence). V lost 0 bases, J lost 7 bases, and 12 bases stayed unmatched. The CDR3 loop reads CASSYSSWRRGRNEQFF. The CDR3 DNA is TGTGCCAGCAGTTACTCGAGTTGGCGCAGGGGGAGAAATGAGCAGTTCTTC.

The chain carries TRBV14 and TRBJ2-7; D perhaps matches TRBD2 (5 bases). V was cut by 1 base and J by 3 bases, with 10 bases left in between. Per the germline V gene, CDR1 is SGHDN and CDR2 is FVKESK. This CDR3 has 14 amino acids. Written as DNA, the CDR3 is TGTGCCAGCAGCCAAGGGCCGCGGGTCTACGAGCAGTACTTC. It specifies CASSQGPRVYEQYF.

This clonotype was seen many times. V is TRBV27 and J is TRBJ2-1, with 10 bases lining up with TRBD2. V dropped 1 base and J dropped 6; count of bases not matched to a gene: 3. Germline V gene lookup returns CDR1 MNHEY and CDR2 SMNVEV (reference sequence). The CDR3 spans 15 residues. This chain's CDR3 is CASSLWTSGVNEQFF. The CDR3 DNA follows: TGTGCCAGCAGTTTATGGACTAGCGGTGTCAATGAGCAGTTCTTC.

The chain links TRBV2 to TRBJ2-7; the D is unclear. The V end lost 8 bases, the J end lost 2 bases, and 10 bases lay between the germline ends. The CDR3 sequence is 12 residues long. Germline values: CDR1 SNHLY, CDR2 FYNNEI. The CDR3 DNA reads as TGTGCCAGCCGTCAGCTAACCTACGAGCAGTACTTC. Translating gives CASRQLTYEQYF.

V and J are TRBV3-1 and TRBJ2-6, with D unclear. The germline gives CDR1 LGHDT, CDR2 YNNKEL (reference sequence). V dropped 1 base and J dropped 1 base, with 11 bases sitting between them. The CDR3 runs 17 residues. The CDR3 coding sequence is TGTGCCAGCAGCCAAGTCATGTTGGTATCTGGGGCCAACGTCCTGACTTTC. Translated: CASSQVMLVSGANVLTF. Filled out from reference TRBV3-1 and TRBJ2-6, the complete variable domain reads DTAVSQTPKYLVTQMGNDKSIKCEQNLGHDTMYWYKQDSKKFLKIMFSYNNKELIINETVPNRFSPKSPDKAHLNLHINSLELGDSAVYFCASSQVMLVSGANVLTFGAGSRLTVL.

As to this clonotype: It may be a read error: a sequence one base away is much more abundant. The chain carries TRBV7-9 and TRBJ2-7; D ambiguous. This CDR3 is built from 12 residues. Looked up from germline, CDR1 is SEHNR and CDR2 is FQNEAQ (reference sequence). The V end lost 5 bases, the J end lost 6 bases, and 11 bases lay between the germline ends. The CDR3, as DNA: TGTGCCAGCAGCCAAGCACAAAGCGAGCAGTACTTC. Translation gives CASSQAQSEQYF.

This clonotype was counted a few times. The rearrangement uses TRBV4-3 and TRBJ2-3; 11 nucleotides align to TRBD2. Losses at the gene ends were 3 bases for V and 2 bases for J; bases not matched to a gene: 16. The length of the CDR3 is 20 residues. Germline V lookup: CDR1 LGHNA, CDR2 YSLEER. Written as DNA, the CDR3 is TGCGCCAGCAGCCAGGGGCTAGCGGGAGGCCCGGGTTCTCACACAGATACGCAGTATTTT. Its protein is CASSQGLAGGPGSHTDTQYF.